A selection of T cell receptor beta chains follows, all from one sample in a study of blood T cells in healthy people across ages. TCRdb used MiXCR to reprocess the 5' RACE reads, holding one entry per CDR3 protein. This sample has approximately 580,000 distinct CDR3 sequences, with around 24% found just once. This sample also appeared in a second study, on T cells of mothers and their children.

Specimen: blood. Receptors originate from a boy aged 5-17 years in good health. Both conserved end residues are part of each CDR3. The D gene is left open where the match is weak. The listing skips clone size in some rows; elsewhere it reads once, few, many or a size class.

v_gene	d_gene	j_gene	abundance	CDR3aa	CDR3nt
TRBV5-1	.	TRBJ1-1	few	CASSLAHLPGSNTEAFF	TGCGCCAGCAGCTTGGCCCACCTACCAGGATCTAACACTGAAGCTTTCTTT
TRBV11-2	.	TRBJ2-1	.	CASIKPGHNNEQFF	TGTGCCAGCATCAAACCGGGCCATAACAATGAGCAGTTCTTC
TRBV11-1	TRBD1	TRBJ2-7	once	CASSSTGGASYEQYF	TGTGCCAGCAGCTCCACAGGGGGCGCCTCCTACGAGCAGTACTTC
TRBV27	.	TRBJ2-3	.	CASSSRDLITDTQYF	TGTGCCAGCAGTTCCCGGGACTTGATCACAGATACGCAGTATTTT
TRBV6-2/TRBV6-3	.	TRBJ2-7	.	CASSYSAARRYEQYF	TGTGCCAGCAGTTACTCGGCAGCCCGGCGTTACGAGCAGTACTTC
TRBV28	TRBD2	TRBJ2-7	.	CASSLRLAGEQYF	TGTGCCAGCAGTTTGCGATTAGCGGGGGAGCAGTACTTC
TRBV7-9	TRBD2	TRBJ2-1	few	CASSSGLAVYNEQFF	TGTGCCAGCAGTTCGGGACTAGCGGTCTACAATGAGCAGTTCTTC
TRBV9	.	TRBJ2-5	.	CASSASGSAHQENQYF	TGTGCCAGCAGCGCGTCAGGGTCCGCTCACCAAGAGAACCAGTACTTC
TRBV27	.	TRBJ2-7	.	CASSPGLTGYEQYF	TGTGCCAGCAGCCCCGGTCTGACGGGCTACGAGCAGTACTTC
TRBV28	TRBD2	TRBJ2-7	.	CATSWAGGAYEQYF	TGTGCCACCTCTTGGGCGGGGGGTGCCTACGAGCAGTACTTC
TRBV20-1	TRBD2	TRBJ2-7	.	CSARDRGLVNYEQYF	TGCAGTGCTAGAGATAGGGGACTAGTAAACTACGAGCAGTACTTC
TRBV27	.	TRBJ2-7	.	CASSYGVPSSYEQYF	TGTGCCAGCAGTTATGGGGTACCCAGCTCCTACGAGCAGTACTTC
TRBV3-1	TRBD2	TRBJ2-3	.	CASSRSTSGYTDTQYF	TGTGCCAGCAGCCGATCGACTAGCGGTTACACAGATACGCAGTATTTT
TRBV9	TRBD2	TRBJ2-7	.	CASSVEGTSVYEQYF	TGTGCCAGCAGCGTAGAAGGGACTAGTGTCTACGAGCAGTACTTC
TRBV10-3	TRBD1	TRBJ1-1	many	CASRDRGNTEAFF	TGTGCCTCCCGGGACAGGGGGAACACTGAAGCTTTCTTT
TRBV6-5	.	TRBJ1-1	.	CASSSPGSMNTEAFF	TGTGCCAGCAGTTCCCCAGGGAGCATGAACACTGAAGCTTTCTTT
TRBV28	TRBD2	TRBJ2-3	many	CASSFFLRLAGGSDTQYF	TGTGCCAGCAGTTTCTTCCTCCGACTAGCGGGAGGCTCAGATACGCAGTATTTT
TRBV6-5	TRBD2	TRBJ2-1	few	CASSYGLAGYNEQFF	TGTGCCAGCAGTTACGGACTAGCGGGCTACAATGAGCAGTTCTTC
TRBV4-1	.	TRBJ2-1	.	CASSHARANKYEQFF	TGCGCCAGCAGCCATGCGCGGGCCAATAAGTATGAGCAGTTCTTC
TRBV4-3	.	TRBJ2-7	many	CASSQEGGRRLPYEQYF	TGCGCCAGCAGCCAAGAGGGCGGCAGGCGGCTACCCTACGAGCAGTACTTC
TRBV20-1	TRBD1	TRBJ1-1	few	CSATGGHTEAFF	TGCAGTGCTACAGGGGGCCACACTGAAGCTTTCTTT
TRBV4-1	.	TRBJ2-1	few	CASSQDEGPGIGNEQFF	TGCGCCAGCAGCCAAGATGAGGGACCCGGTATAGGCAATGAGCAGTTCTTC
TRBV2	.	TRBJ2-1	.	CASRKDSNEQFF	TGTGCCAGCAGGAAGGACAGCAATGAGCAGTTCTTC
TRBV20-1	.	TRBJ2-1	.	CSARELGSGNLYNEQFF	TGCAGTGCTAGAGAGCTCGGGAGCGGAAACCTGTACAATGAGCAGTTCTTC
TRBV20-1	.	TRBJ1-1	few	CSEMGGGLTEAFF	TGCAGTGAAATGGGGGGAGGTCTCACTGAAGCTTTCTTT
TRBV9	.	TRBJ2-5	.	CASSVAGKAGSSETQYF	TGTGCCAGCAGCGTAGCGGGGAAGGCAGGGAGTAGCGAGACCCAGTACTTC
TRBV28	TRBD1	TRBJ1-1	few	CASSARGRGWTEAFF	TGTGCCAGCAGTGCCAGGGGGCGCGGGTGGACTGAAGCTTTCTTT
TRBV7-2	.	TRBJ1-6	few	CASSPLGGSPLHF	TGTGCCAGCAGCCCACTTGGAGGTTCACCCCTCCACTTT
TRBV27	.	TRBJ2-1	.	CASSLEGNPSYNEQFF	TGTGCCAGCAGTTTAGAGGGGAATCCCTCCTACAATGAGCAGTTCTTC
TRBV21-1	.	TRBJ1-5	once	CASSKAAGRGNQPQHF	TGTGCCAGCAGCAAAGCGGCGGGGCGAGGCAATCAGCCCCAGCATTTT
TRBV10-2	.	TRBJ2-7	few	CASSEDPRAEQYF	TGCGCCAGCAGTGAGGACCCGAGGGCCGAGCAGTACTTC
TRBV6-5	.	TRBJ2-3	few	CASSYSLRRTDTQYF	TGTGCCAGCAGTTACTCCCTGCGGCGCACAGATACGCAGTATTTT
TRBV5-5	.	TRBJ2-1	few	CASSPLAPGYNEQFF	TGTGCCAGCAGCCCACTGGCCCCAGGGTACAATGAGCAGTTCTTC
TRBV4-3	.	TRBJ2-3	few	CASSQERGSGADTQYF	TGCGCCAGCAGCCAAGAAAGAGGGAGTGGCGCAGATACGCAGTATTTT
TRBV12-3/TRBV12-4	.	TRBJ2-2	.	CASSLNLRGVLANTGELFF	TGTGCCAGCAGTTTAAATCTTAGGGGAGTCCTCGCGAACACCGGGGAGCTGTTTTTT